This TCR beta chain was observed in a study of blood T cell repertoires in COVID-19. The CDR3 sequence is 15 residues long. With 4 bases clipped from V and 5 bases from J, the junction kept 6 bases outside the gene matches. CDR1 and CDR2 (germline): SGDLS, YYNGEE. Sequencing used immunoSEQ multiplex PCR; TCRdb keeps in-frame clones, though not all of them. Of roughly 500,000 clones listed, around 87% are singletons. This chain links TRBV9 with TRBJ1-6, with TRBD1 matching over 7 bases. This sequence originates from a woman aged 35 to 49 who had recovered from COVID-19. The sequencing sample was made of PBMCs or T cells enriched from blood (not recorded which). As DNA, the CDR3 is TGTGCCAGCAGCTCCGGACAGGCCCATAATTCACCCCTCCACTTT. Translating gives CASSSGQAHNSPLHF. The variable domain in full, completed from reference TRBV9 and TRBJ1-6, reads DSGVTQTPKHLITATGQRVTLRCSPRSGDLSVYWYQQSLDQGLQFLIQYYNGEERAKGNILERFSAQQFPDLHSELNLSSLELGDSALYFCASSSGQAHNSPLHFGNGTRLTVT.